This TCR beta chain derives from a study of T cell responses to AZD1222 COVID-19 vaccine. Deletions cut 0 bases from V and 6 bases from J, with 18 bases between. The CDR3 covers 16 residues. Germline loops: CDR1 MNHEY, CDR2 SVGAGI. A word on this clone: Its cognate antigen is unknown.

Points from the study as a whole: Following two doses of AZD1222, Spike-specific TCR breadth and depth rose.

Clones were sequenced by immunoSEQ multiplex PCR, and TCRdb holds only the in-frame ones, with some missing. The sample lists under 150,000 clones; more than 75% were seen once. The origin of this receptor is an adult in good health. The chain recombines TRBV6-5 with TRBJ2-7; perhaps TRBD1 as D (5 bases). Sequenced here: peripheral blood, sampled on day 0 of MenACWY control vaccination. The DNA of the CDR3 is TGTGCCAGCAGTTACTCGCGACAGTCTCAGTACACCGAGCAGTACTTC. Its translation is CASSYSRQSQYTEQYF.